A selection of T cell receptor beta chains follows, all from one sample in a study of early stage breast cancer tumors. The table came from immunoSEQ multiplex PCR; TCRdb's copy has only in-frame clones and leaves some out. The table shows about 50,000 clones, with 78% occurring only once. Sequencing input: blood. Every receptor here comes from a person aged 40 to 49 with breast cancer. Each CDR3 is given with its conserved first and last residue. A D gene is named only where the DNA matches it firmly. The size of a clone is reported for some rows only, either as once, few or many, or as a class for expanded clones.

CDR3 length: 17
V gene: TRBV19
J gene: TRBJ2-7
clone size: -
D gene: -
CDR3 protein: CASSTTHLPTGSTEQYF
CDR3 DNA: TGTGCCAGTAGTACCACCCACCTACCGACAGGATCGACCGAGCAGTACTTC

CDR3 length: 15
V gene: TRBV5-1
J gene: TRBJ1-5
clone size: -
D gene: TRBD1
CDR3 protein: CAIPFFWTGKEPQHF
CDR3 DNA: TGCGCCATCCCGTTTTTTTGGACAGGGAAAGAGCCCCAGCATTTT

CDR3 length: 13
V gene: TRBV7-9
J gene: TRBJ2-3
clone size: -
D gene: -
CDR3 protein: CASSRGDTDTQYF
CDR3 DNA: TGTGCCAGCAGCAGGGGCGACACAGATACGCAGTATTTT

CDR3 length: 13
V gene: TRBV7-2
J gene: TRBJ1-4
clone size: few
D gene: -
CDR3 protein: CASSLGGNEKLFF
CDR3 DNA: TGTGCCAGCAGCCTAGGGGGGAATGAAAAACTGTTTTTT

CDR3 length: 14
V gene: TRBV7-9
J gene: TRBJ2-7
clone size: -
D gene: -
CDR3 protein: CASSLSAGQIEQYF
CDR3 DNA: TGTGCCAGCAGCTTATCGGCAGGGCAGATCGAGCAGTACTTC

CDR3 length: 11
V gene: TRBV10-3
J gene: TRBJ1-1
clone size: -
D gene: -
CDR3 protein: CAIGVDTEAFF
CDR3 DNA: TGTGCCATAGGGGTAGACACTGAAGCTTTCTTT

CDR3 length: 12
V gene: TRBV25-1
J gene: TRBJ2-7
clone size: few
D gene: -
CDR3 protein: CASSEGGYEQYF
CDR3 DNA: TGTGCCAGCAGTGAGGGGGGCTACGAGCAGTACTTC

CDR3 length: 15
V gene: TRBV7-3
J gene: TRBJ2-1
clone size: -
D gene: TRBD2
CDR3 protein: CASSGGLAGVYEQFF
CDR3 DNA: TGTGCCAGCAGCGGGGGACTAGCGGGAGTCTATGAGCAGTTCTTC

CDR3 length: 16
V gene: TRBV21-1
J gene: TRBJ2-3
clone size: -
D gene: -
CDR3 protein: CASIAPFPTSTDTQYF
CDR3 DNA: TGTGCCAGCATCGCTCCGTTCCCCACTAGCACAGATACGCAGTATTTT

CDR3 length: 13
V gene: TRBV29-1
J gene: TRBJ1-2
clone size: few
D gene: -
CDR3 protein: CSVDLQGLGGYTF
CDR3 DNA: TGCAGCGTTGACCTACAGGGACTCGGGGGCTACACCTTC

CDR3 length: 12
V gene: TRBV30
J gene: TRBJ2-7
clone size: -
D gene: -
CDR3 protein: CAWSSSILEQYF
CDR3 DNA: TGTGCCTGGAGTAGTTCCATTCTCGAGCAGTACTTC

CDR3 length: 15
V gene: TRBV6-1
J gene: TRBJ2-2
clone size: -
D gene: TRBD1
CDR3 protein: CASRTGVGNTGELFF
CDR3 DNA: TGTGCCAGCAGGACAGGGGTAGGGAACACCGGGGAGCTGTTTTTT

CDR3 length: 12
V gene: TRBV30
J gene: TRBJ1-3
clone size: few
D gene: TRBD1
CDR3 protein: CARQGSGNTIYF
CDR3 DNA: TGTGCCCGACAGGGCTCTGGAAACACCATATATTTT

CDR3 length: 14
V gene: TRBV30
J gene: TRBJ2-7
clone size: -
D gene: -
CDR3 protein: CAWRGGGGSYEQYF
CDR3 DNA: TGTGCCTGGAGAGGTGGAGGGGGCTCCTACGAGCAGTACTTC

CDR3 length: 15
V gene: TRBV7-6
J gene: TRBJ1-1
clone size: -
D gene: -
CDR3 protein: CASTKSPQGITEAFF
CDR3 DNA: TGTGCCAGCACCAAGTCGCCACAGGGCATTACTGAAGCTTTCTTT

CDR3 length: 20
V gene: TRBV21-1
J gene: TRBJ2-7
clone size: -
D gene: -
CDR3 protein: CASSKALLMSTPFSGGEQYF
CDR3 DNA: TGTGCCAGCAGCAAAGCGCTCTTAATGTCCACCCCATTCTCCGGGGGCGAGCAGTACTTC

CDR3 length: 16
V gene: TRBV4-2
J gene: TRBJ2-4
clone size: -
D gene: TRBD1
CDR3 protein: CASSQEGGDRGKIQYF
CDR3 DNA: TGTGCCAGCAGCCAAGAAGGGGGGGACAGGGGAAAAATTCAGTACTTC

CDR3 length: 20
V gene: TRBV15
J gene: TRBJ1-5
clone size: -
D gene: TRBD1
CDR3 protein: CATSSGQGAWGGYSNQPQHF
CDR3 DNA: TGTGCCACCAGCAGTGGGCAGGGGGCGTGGGGCGGGTATAGCAATCAGCCCCAGCATTTT

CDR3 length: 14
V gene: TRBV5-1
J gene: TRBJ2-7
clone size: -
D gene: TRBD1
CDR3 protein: CASSFDRGRNEQYF
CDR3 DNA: TGCGCCAGCAGCTTTGACAGGGGGCGGAACGAGCAGTACTTC

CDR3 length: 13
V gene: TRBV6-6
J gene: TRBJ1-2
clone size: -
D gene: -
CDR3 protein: CSSFGAGLYGYTF
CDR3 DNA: TGTTCATCATTCGGGGCAGGGTTGTATGGCTACACCTTC

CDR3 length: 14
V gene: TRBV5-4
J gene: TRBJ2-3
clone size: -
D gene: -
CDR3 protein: CASSREMGTDTQYF
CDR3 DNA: TGTGCCAGCAGTCGGGAGATGGGCACAGATACGCAGTATTTT

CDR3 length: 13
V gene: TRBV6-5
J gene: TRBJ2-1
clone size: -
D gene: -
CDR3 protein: CASRISLTGREFF
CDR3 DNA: TGTGCCAGCAGAATCTCTTTAACGGGAAGGGAGTTCTTC

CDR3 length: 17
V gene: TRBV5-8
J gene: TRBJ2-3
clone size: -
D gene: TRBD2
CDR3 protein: CASSFPGTSGGADTQYF
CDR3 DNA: TGTGCCAGCAGCTTCCCCGGGACTAGTGGTGGGGCAGATACGCAGTATTTT

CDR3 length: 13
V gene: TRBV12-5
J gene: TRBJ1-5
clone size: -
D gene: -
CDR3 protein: CASATGPSSPQHF
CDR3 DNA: TGTGCTAGTGCTACAGGCCCGTCGAGTCCCCAGCATTTT

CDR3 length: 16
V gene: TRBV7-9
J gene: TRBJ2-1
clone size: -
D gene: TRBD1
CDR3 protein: CASSLDTGTVYNEQFF
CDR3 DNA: TGTGCCAGCAGCCTCGACACCGGGACAGTCTACAATGAGCAGTTCTTC

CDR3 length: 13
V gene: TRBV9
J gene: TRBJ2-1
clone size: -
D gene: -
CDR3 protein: CASSVSQLNEQFF
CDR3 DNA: TGTGCCAGCAGCGTATCACAGCTCAATGAGCAGTTCTTC

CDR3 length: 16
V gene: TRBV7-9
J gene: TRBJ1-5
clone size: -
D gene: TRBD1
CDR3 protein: CASSSGTGGLGQPQHF
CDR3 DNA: TGTGCCAGCAGCTCCGGGACAGGGGGCCTTGGTCAGCCCCAGCATTTT

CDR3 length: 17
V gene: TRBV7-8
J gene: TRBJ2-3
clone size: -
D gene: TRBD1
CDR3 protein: CASSERLRTGGGDTQYF
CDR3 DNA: TGTGCCAGCAGCGAACGCTTGCGGACAGGGGGGGGTGATACGCAGTATTTT

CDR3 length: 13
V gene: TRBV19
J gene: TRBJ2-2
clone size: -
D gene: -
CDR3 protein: CASSWTNTGELFF
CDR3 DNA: TGTGCCAGTAGTTGGACGAACACCGGGGAGCTGTTTTTT

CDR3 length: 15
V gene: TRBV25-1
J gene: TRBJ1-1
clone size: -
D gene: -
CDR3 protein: CASSEGGAGNTEAFF
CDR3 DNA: TGTGCCAGCAGTGAAGGCGGGGCTGGGAACACTGAAGCTTTCTTT

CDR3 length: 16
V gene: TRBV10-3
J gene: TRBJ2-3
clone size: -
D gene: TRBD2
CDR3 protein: CAITPGLAGSTDTQYF
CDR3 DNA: TGTGCCATCACCCCCGGGCTAGCGGGAAGCACAGATACGCAGTATTTT

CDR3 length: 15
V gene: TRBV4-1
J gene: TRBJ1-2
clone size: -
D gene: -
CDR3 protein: CASSQDAGGSYGYTF
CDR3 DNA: TGCGCCAGCAGCCAAGATGCCGGGGGGAGCTATGGCTACACCTTC

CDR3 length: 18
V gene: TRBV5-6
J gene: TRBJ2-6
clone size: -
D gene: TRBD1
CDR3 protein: CASSPGTGRLSGANVLTF
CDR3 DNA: TGTGCCAGCAGCCCCGGGACAGGGAGGCTCTCTGGGGCCAACGTCCTGACTTTC

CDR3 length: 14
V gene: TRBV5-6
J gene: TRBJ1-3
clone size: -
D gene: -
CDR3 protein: CASSSGPSGNTIYF
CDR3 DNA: TGTGCCAGCAGCTCGGGGCCTTCTGGAAACACCATATATTTT

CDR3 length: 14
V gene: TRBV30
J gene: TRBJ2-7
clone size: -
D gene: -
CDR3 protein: CAWSVGGALYEQYF
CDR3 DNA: TGTGCCTGGAGTGTAGGAGGGGCCCTCTACGAGCAGTACTTC

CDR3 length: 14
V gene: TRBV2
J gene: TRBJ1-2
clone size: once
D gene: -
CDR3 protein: CASSEVRSDYGYTF
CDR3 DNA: TGTGCCAGCAGTGAAGTCCGCTCCGACTATGGCTACACCTTC

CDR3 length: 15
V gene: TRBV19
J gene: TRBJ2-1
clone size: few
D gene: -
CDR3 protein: CASTSSASYYNEQFF
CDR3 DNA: TGTGCCAGTACGTCCTCCGCAAGCTACTACAATGAGCAGTTCTTC